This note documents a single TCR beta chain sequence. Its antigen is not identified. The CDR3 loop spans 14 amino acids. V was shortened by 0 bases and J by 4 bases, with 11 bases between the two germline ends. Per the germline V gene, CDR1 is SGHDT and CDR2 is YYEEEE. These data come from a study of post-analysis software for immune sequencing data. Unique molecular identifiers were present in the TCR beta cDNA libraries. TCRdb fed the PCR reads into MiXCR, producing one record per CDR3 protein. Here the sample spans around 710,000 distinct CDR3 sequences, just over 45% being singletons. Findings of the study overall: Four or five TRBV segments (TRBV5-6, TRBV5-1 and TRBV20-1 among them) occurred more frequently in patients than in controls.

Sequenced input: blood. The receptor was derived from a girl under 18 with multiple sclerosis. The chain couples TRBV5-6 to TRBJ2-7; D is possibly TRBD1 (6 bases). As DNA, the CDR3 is TGTGCCAGCAGCTTGGTGTACAGGGCGTACGAGCAGTACTTC. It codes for CASSLVYRAYEQYF.